This TCR beta chain was documented in a study of identical twins. TCRdb called the 5' RACE reads again in MiXCR, with one record for every CDR3 protein. The table shows around 670,000 distinct CDR3 sequences, with around 6.1% occurring only once. Overall study findings and caveats: Out-of-frame sharing of TCR alpha in monozygotic twins was underestimated by models.

V was trimmed by 2 bases and J by 5 bases, leaving 21 bases between them. The CDR3 has 17 amino acids. In this sample, this clonotype turned up many times. What it binds is unknown. The receptor was derived from a man aged 18 to 30 in good health. The sequencing sample was made of naive T cells sorted from blood. The chain joins TRBV12-3 or TRBV12-4 to TRBJ2-5, with D unclear. CDR3 DNA: TGTGCCAGCAGTTTATACGACGGCGGTCGGCTTTTCGAGACCCAGTACTTC. It translates to CASSLYDGGRLFETQYF.